These T cell receptor beta chains were read from a single sample in a study of STAT5B mutations in CD4+ large granular lymphocyte leukemia. Using immunoSEQ multiplex PCR, the repertoire was profiled, and TCRdb retains in-frame clones only, with some absent. The data show tens of thousands of clones, roughly 72% seen once. Input material: CD4+ T cells from blood buffy coats. These receptors were collected from a human donor in good health. Each CDR3 is given with its conserved first and last residue. Each record gives: J gene, D gene, clone size, V gene, CDR3 DNA, CDR3 protein. D genes are given only for firm matches. Clone size is not always given. Where it is, it says once, few, many or a class for expanded clones.

j_call: TRBJ2-3
d_call: TRBD1
clone_size: NA
v_call: TRBV2
cdr3_nt: TGTGCCAGCAGTAAAGACAGGGGGGCAGATACGCAGTATTTT
cdr3_aa: CASSKDRGADTQYF

j_call: TRBJ2-6
d_call: NA
clone_size: NA
v_call: TRBV7-9
cdr3_nt: TGTGCCAGCAGCTTGCCCCCGGGAGACAACGTCCTGACTTTC
cdr3_aa: CASSLPPGDNVLTF

j_call: TRBJ2-5
d_call: NA
clone_size: NA
v_call: TRBV2
cdr3_nt: TGTGCCAGCACCTTTGGACCAGGGCGGGAGACCCAGTACTTC
cdr3_aa: CASTFGPGRETQYF

j_call: TRBJ1-6
d_call: NA
clone_size: few
v_call: TRBV4-1
cdr3_nt: TGCGCCAGCAGCCAGCCGAGGGGGGGCCTGGGCTCACCCCTCCACTTT
cdr3_aa: CASSQPRGGLGSPLHF

j_call: TRBJ1-2
d_call: NA
clone_size: NA
v_call: TRBV2
cdr3_nt: TGTGCCAGCAGTCTAAGGGGTAACTATGGCTACACCTTC
cdr3_aa: CASSLRGNYGYTF

j_call: TRBJ2-1
d_call: NA
clone_size: NA
v_call: TRBV5-1
cdr3_nt: TGCGCCAGCACTCCGTTAGGGTACAATGAGCAGTTCTTC
cdr3_aa: CASTPLGYNEQFF

j_call: TRBJ2-5
d_call: NA
clone_size: NA
v_call: TRBV5-1
cdr3_nt: TGCGCCAGCAGCTTGAGGGGCTCTGAGACCCAGTACTTC
cdr3_aa: CASSLRGSETQYF

j_call: TRBJ1-1
d_call: NA
clone_size: NA
v_call: TRBV19
cdr3_nt: TGTGCCAGTATTCGGGGACGGGACTACACTGAAGCTTTCTTT
cdr3_aa: CASIRGRDYTEAFF

j_call: TRBJ2-7
d_call: NA
clone_size: NA
v_call: TRBV7-2
cdr3_nt: TGTGCCAGCAGCCCTATGACCTACGAGCAGTACTTC
cdr3_aa: CASSPMTYEQYF

j_call: TRBJ1-6
d_call: NA
clone_size: NA
v_call: TRBV5-6
cdr3_nt: TGTGCCAGCAGCTTGGGACCGCGCTCCTATAATTCACCCCTCCACTTT
cdr3_aa: CASSLGPRSYNSPLHF

j_call: TRBJ2-5
d_call: NA
clone_size: NA
v_call: TRBV5-6
cdr3_nt: TGTGCCAGCAGTGGTAGGGGGATTCGGGAGACCCAGTACTTC
cdr3_aa: CASSGRGIRETQYF

j_call: TRBJ1-1
d_call: NA
clone_size: few
v_call: TRBV15
cdr3_nt: TGTGCCACCAGCAGAGGTGTGAGTTCGAACACTGAAGCTTTCTTT
cdr3_aa: CATSRGVSSNTEAFF

j_call: TRBJ1-5
d_call: NA
clone_size: few
v_call: TRBV4-3
cdr3_nt: TGCGCCAGCAGCCAAGGATTAGGGGATCAGCCCCAGCATTTT
cdr3_aa: CASSQGLGDQPQHF

j_call: TRBJ1-1
d_call: NA
clone_size: NA
v_call: TRBV5-4
cdr3_nt: TGTGCCAGCAGCTTGGCACCGGGAATGGACACTGAAGCTTTCTTT
cdr3_aa: CASSLAPGMDTEAFF

j_call: TRBJ1-2
d_call: TRBD1
clone_size: once
v_call: TRBV19
cdr3_nt: TGTGCCAGTAGTCCGGGACAGATCGCAGTGGGCTACACCTTC
cdr3_aa: CASSPGQIAVGYTF

j_call: TRBJ2-5
d_call: NA
clone_size: NA
v_call: TRBV4-1
cdr3_nt: TGCGCCAGCAGCCAAGATTCTACAGGCGGGTGGGAGACCCAGTACTTC
cdr3_aa: CASSQDSTGGWETQYF

j_call: TRBJ2-2
d_call: NA
clone_size: NA
v_call: TRBV5-1
cdr3_nt: TGCGCCAGCAGCTTGGACCCCTCTGCCGGGGAGCTGTTTTTT
cdr3_aa: CASSLDPSAGELFF

j_call: TRBJ1-2
d_call: NA
clone_size: NA
v_call: TRBV9
cdr3_nt: TGTGCCAGCAGCCCCGACTTTATGAACTATGGCTACACCTTC
cdr3_aa: CASSPDFMNYGYTF

j_call: TRBJ2-1
d_call: NA
clone_size: NA
v_call: TRBV18
cdr3_nt: TGTGCCAGCTCACCCCGCCAATCGGGACCGCGTTTTGAGAATGAGCAGTTCTTC
cdr3_aa: CASSPRQSGPRFENEQFF

j_call: TRBJ1-1
d_call: NA
clone_size: NA
v_call: TRBV7-6
cdr3_nt: TGTGCCAGCAGTTTACTAGCCGAGAACACTGAAGCTTTCTTT
cdr3_aa: CASSLLAENTEAFF

j_call: TRBJ1-4
d_call: NA
clone_size: NA
v_call: TRBV19
cdr3_nt: TGTGCCAGTATGCAGAGGGGTGAAAAACTGTTTTTT
cdr3_aa: CASMQRGEKLFF

j_call: TRBJ1-6
d_call: NA
clone_size: NA
v_call: TRBV28
cdr3_nt: TGTGCCAGCAGTTACGGCCCACCTCACAGCAACTATAATTCACCCCTCCACTTT
cdr3_aa: CASSYGPPHSNYNSPLHF

j_call: TRBJ2-1
d_call: NA
clone_size: NA
v_call: TRBV10-1
cdr3_nt: TGCGCCAGCAGTGAGCAGTCACTCGATGAGCAGTTCTTC
cdr3_aa: CASSEQSLDEQFF

j_call: TRBJ2-1
d_call: NA
clone_size: NA
v_call: TRBV4-3
cdr3_nt: TGCGCCAGCAGCCAGGGGCCCCCGGGACACAATGAGCAGTTCTTC
cdr3_aa: CASSQGPPGHNEQFF

j_call: TRBJ2-6
d_call: TRBD2
clone_size: NA
v_call: TRBV19
cdr3_nt: TGTGCCAGTAGTATGTTAGCGGGGGCCGTATCTGGGGCCAACGTCCTGACTTTC
cdr3_aa: CASSMLAGAVSGANVLTF

j_call: TRBJ1-2
d_call: TRBD1
clone_size: NA
v_call: TRBV9
cdr3_nt: TGTGCCAGCAGCCCGAGGGACAGTATTTCCGGCTACACCTTC
cdr3_aa: CASSPRDSISGYTF

j_call: TRBJ1-2
d_call: NA
clone_size: few
v_call: TRBV19
cdr3_nt: TGTGCCAGTAGTATCGGGATCGTGAACTATGGCTACACCTTC
cdr3_aa: CASSIGIVNYGYTF

j_call: TRBJ1-3
d_call: TRBD1
clone_size: NA
v_call: TRBV7-2
cdr3_nt: TGTGCCAGCAGTCCAAACAGGGGTGGAAACACCATATATTTT
cdr3_aa: CASSPNRGGNTIYF

j_call: TRBJ2-7
d_call: TRBD1
clone_size: NA
v_call: TRBV28
cdr3_nt: TGTGCCAGCACCATCACTACCCGACAGGGTAATAAGTACTTC
cdr3_aa: CASTITTRQGNKYF

j_call: TRBJ2-7
d_call: NA
clone_size: once
v_call: TRBV19
cdr3_nt: TGTGCCAGTGGTATCCAGGGCAAAGTCTACGAGCAGTACTTC
cdr3_aa: CASGIQGKVYEQYF

j_call: TRBJ2-1
d_call: NA
clone_size: NA
v_call: TRBV2
cdr3_nt: TGTGCCAGCAGCACCGACAGGTACAATGAGCAGTTCTTC
cdr3_aa: CASSTDRYNEQFF

j_call: TRBJ1-4
d_call: TRBD1
clone_size: NA
v_call: TRBV19
cdr3_nt: TGTGCCAGTCGACAGGGGGTCGCAACTAATGAAAAACTGTTTTTT
cdr3_aa: CASRQGVATNEKLFF

j_call: TRBJ2-7
d_call: NA
clone_size: few
v_call: TRBV5-8
cdr3_nt: TGTGCCAGCAGCTTGATCCGGGACGGTTATAGCTCCTACGAGCAGTACTTC
cdr3_aa: CASSLIRDGYSSYEQYF

j_call: TRBJ1-2
d_call: NA
clone_size: once
v_call: TRBV5-1
cdr3_nt: TGCGCCAGCAGCTTGGCCCAAGCACCCCCAGGCTACACCTTC
cdr3_aa: CASSLAQAPPGYTF

j_call: TRBJ1-2
d_call: TRBD1
clone_size: NA
v_call: TRBV4-3
cdr3_nt: TGCGCCAGCAGCCCAGGAATGGGACAGACATATGGCTACACCTTC
cdr3_aa: CASSPGMGQTYGYTF

j_call: TRBJ2-6
d_call: NA
clone_size: NA
v_call: TRBV19
cdr3_nt: TGTGCCAGTAGTATATCGGGTGCGGGATTCTCTGGGGCCAACGTCCTGACTTTC
cdr3_aa: CASSISGAGFSGANVLTF

j_call: TRBJ2-1
d_call: NA
clone_size: once
v_call: TRBV6-1
cdr3_nt: TGTGCCAGCCCTTTAAACAATGAGCAGTTCTTC
cdr3_aa: CASPLNNEQFF

j_call: TRBJ2-1
d_call: TRBD2
clone_size: NA
v_call: TRBV15
cdr3_nt: TGTGCCACCGCGGCGGGGGGGGGCCATGAGCAGTTCTTC
cdr3_aa: CATAAGGGHEQFF

j_call: TRBJ1-2
d_call: TRBD1
clone_size: NA
v_call: TRBV6-5
cdr3_nt: TGTGCCAGCAGTAGGGGGCAGGGTGATGGCTACACCTTC
cdr3_aa: CASSRGQGDGYTF

j_call: TRBJ2-1
d_call: NA
clone_size: NA
v_call: TRBV7-2
cdr3_nt: TGTGCCAGCAGCTTAACCCACGGCTCCTACAATGAGCAGTTCTTC
cdr3_aa: CASSLTHGSYNEQFF

j_call: TRBJ1-6
d_call: NA
clone_size: NA
v_call: TRBV9
cdr3_nt: NA
cdr3_aa: CASSTLGTHSPLHF

j_call: TRBJ2-2
d_call: TRBD1
clone_size: NA
v_call: TRBV15
cdr3_nt: TGTGCCACCAGCAGGCCGGGACAGGGTGGGACCGGGGAGCTGTTTTTT
cdr3_aa: CATSRPGQGGTGELFF

j_call: TRBJ1-1
d_call: TRBD1
clone_size: NA
v_call: TRBV7-8
cdr3_nt: TGTGCCAGCAGCTCGCGGACAGGGGGCAACACTGAAGCTTTCTTT
cdr3_aa: CASSSRTGGNTEAFF

j_call: TRBJ2-7
d_call: NA
clone_size: NA
v_call: TRBV6-5
cdr3_nt: TGTGCCAGCACTCGGAATCGAGGACTCCAGAACGAGCAGTACTTC
cdr3_aa: CASTRNRGLQNEQYF

j_call: TRBJ2-7
d_call: NA
clone_size: NA
v_call: TRBV27
cdr3_nt: TGTGCCAGCAGTTTTTGGGGAAGCTACGAGCAGTACTTC
cdr3_aa: CASSFWGSYEQYF

j_call: TRBJ1-2
d_call: NA
clone_size: NA
v_call: TRBV5-6
cdr3_nt: TGTGCCAGCAGCTTGGCGGGAGACTATGGCTACACCTTC
cdr3_aa: CASSLAGDYGYTF

j_call: TRBJ1-6
d_call: TRBD1
clone_size: NA
v_call: TRBV4-1
cdr3_nt: TGCGCCAGCAGCCCCCCGGGACAGGGGTATATATATACGAATTCACCCCTCCACTTT
cdr3_aa: CASSPPGQGYIYTNSPLHF

j_call: TRBJ2-2
d_call: TRBD1
clone_size: NA
v_call: TRBV27
cdr3_nt: TGTGCCAGCAGTCCGCTGGGACAGGGAATGACCGGGGAGCTGTTTTTT
cdr3_aa: CASSPLGQGMTGELFF

j_call: TRBJ2-7
d_call: NA
clone_size: once
v_call: TRBV18
cdr3_nt: TGTGCCAGCTCACCACCGTCCGGATACGAGCAGTACTTC
cdr3_aa: CASSPPSGYEQYF

j_call: TRBJ1-2
d_call: NA
clone_size: NA
v_call: TRBV29-1
cdr3_nt: TGCAGCGTTGAAGTAGGGGCAGGAAATGGCTACACCTTC
cdr3_aa: CSVEVGAGNGYTF

j_call: TRBJ1-2
d_call: NA
clone_size: few
v_call: TRBV7-6
cdr3_nt: TGTGCCAGCAGCTACTCGGACGGTGCTCGGAGCTACACCTTC
cdr3_aa: CASSYSDGARSYTF

j_call: TRBJ2-1
d_call: TRBD2
clone_size: few
v_call: TRBV10-2
cdr3_nt: TGCGCCAGCAGTTGGACTAGCGGATACAATGAGCAGTTCTTC
cdr3_aa: CASSWTSGYNEQFF

j_call: TRBJ1-2
d_call: NA
clone_size: NA
v_call: TRBV6-1
cdr3_nt: TGTGCCAGCAAGGTGGTTGAACGGAACTATGGCTACACCTTC
cdr3_aa: CASKVVERNYGYTF

j_call: TRBJ1-2
d_call: TRBD1
clone_size: NA
v_call: TRBV12-5
cdr3_nt: TGTGCTAGTGGTGGGTGGGACAGGGGGGCCTCCTATGGCTACACCTTC
cdr3_aa: CASGGWDRGASYGYTF

j_call: TRBJ1-2
d_call: TRBD1
clone_size: NA
v_call: TRBV7-2
cdr3_nt: TGTGCCAGCAGCTTAGTAGGGACAGCAGTCTATGGCTACACCTTC
cdr3_aa: CASSLVGTAVYGYTF

j_call: TRBJ2-1
d_call: NA
clone_size: NA
v_call: TRBV10-1
cdr3_nt: TGCGCCACATCTGATGGAGGGGCCTACAATGAGCAGTTCTTC
cdr3_aa: CATSDGGAYNEQFF

j_call: TRBJ1-5
d_call: NA
clone_size: NA
v_call: TRBV7-2
cdr3_nt: TGTGCCAGCAGCTTATGGAGGGGCCAGCCCCAGCATTTT
cdr3_aa: CASSLWRGQPQHF

j_call: TRBJ1-6
d_call: TRBD1
clone_size: NA
v_call: TRBV5-4
cdr3_nt: TGTGCCAGCAGCAAGGGACAGCTAGATAATTCACCCCTCCACTTT
cdr3_aa: CASSKGQLDNSPLHF